This T cell receptor beta chain was sequenced during a study of PD-L1 blockade in urothelial cancer. This clone came up a few times. Time point described: peripheral blood 6 weeks after treatment start. Patient sample counts ranged from 1 to 8, pretreatment and on-treatment. Sequencing used immunoSEQ multiplex PCR; TCRdb keeps in-frame clones, though not all of them. The table includes 50,000 or so clones, about 85% detected once. The source material was PBMCs, sampled around atezolizumab (anti-PD-L1) treatment. The receptor comes from a man in his fifties or sixties with urothelial cancer.

Written as DNA, the CDR3 is TGTGCCAGCAGCTTCTTCGGGGTCTCCTACAATGAGCAGTTCTTC. Translated: CASSFFGVSYNEQFF. This chain joins TRBV7-2 and TRBJ2-1; D possibly corresponds to TRBD2 (5 bases). V lost 3 bases to trimming and J lost 0 bases, with 9 bases between them. The CDR3 is made up of 15 amino acids. Germline V CDR1 and CDR2: SGHTA, FQGNSA.